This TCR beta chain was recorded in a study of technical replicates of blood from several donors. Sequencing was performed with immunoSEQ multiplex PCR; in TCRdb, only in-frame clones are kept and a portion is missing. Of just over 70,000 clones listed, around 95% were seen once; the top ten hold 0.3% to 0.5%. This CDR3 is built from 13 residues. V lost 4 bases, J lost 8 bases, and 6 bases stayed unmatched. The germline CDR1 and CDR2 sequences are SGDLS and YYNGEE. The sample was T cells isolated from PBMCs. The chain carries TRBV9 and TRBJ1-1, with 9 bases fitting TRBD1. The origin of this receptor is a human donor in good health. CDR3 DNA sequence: TGTGCCAGCAGCCCCTACGGACAGGGGGAAGCTTTCTTT. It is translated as CASSPYGQGEAFF.